This passage covers 12 T cell receptor beta chains from one sample sequenced in a study of regulatory T cells in long-lasting Graves disease. Building of the TCR beta libraries involved iRepertoire HTBI primers and Arm-PCR of CDR3 regions. One entry per CDR3 protein, called by TCRdb with MiXCR from the multiplex PCR reads. There are 350,000 to 550,000 distinct CDR3 sequences in the sample; more than 12% occur only once, and roughly a sixth lies in the top ten. Time point denoted: newly diagnosed GD, antithyroid drugs for less than 3 months. The authors made the TCR library using RNA they extracted from PBMCs. The same sample was also used in a study of T cells in Graves' hyperthyroidism and ophthalmopathy.

Sequencing used peripheral blood mononuclear cells (PBMCs), obtained at new diagnosis, from a patient treated with antithyroid drugs. Source of these receptors: a woman aged 30 to 39 with Graves disease.

The J gene is TRBJ2-3, the V gene TRBV2; TRBD2 matches at 11 bases. There are 17 residues in the CDR3. Losses at the gene ends were 6 bases for V and 3 bases for J; bases not matched to a gene: 11. CDR1 and CDR2 (germline): SNHLY, FYNNEI. The DNA for the CDR3 is TGTGCCAGCAGGGATACTAGCGGGAGAGAGGCGACAGATACGCAGTATTTT. Protein product: CASRDTSGREATDTQYF. The whole variable domain, filled in from reference TRBV2 and TRBJ2-3, reads EPEVTQTPSHQVTQMGQEVILRCVPISNHLYFYWYRQILGQKVEFLVSFYNNEISEKSEIFDDQFSVERPDGSNFTLKIRSTKLEDSAMYFCASRDTSGREATDTQYFGPGTRLTVL.

This sequence joins TRBV12-3 or TRBV12-4 and TRBJ1-2; D unresolved. Trimming stripped 8 bases from V and 8 bases from J, with 18 bases between. The CDR3 sequence is 13 residues long. The CDR3 DNA reads as TGTGCCAGCCGGGAAGCGGGGATGGGGGGCTACACCTTC. Its protein product is CASREAGMGGYTF.

The chain is built from TRBV4-2 and TRBJ2-2; 9 bases fit TRBD2. This CDR3 has 17 amino acids. Germline V gives CDR1 LGHNA, CDR2 YNFKEQ. V lost 4 bases and J lost 1; bases outside the gene matches: 7. The CDR3 is CASSPLRSGRNTGELFF. The CDR3, as DNA: TGTGCCAGCAGCCCCCTTCGTAGCGGGAGGAACACCGGGGAGCTGTTTTTT.

This clonotype has a count of ten or more. This sequence joins TRBV29-1 and TRBJ2-3; D unclear. Trimming pared 4 bases from V and 6 bases from J, leaving 14 bases between. The germline V gene has CDR1 SQVTM and CDR2 ANQGSEA. This CDR3 contains 13 residues. The CDR3 DNA reads as TGCAGCGTTGCGGTGAAGGTCGGGGATACGCAGTATTTT. It codes for CSVAVKVGDTQYF.

This clonotype was detected only a few times. The gene calls are TRBV6-1 and TRBJ2-7, with a tentative D call TRBD2 (5 bases). Deletions cut 4 bases from V and 2 bases from J, with 12 bases between. The CDR3 extends over 14 amino acids. CDR1 is MNHNS and CDR2 is SASEGT in the germline V gene. The CDR3 DNA sequence: TGTGCCAGCAGTGTCCCGGACTCGACCTACGAGCAGTACTTC. Translation: CASSVPDSTYEQYF.

V gene TRBV7-9 combines with J gene TRBJ2-7; D unclear. CDR3 length equals 12 residues. V was trimmed by 7 bases and J by 6 bases, leaving 13 bases between them. Germline lookup yields CDR1 SEHNR and CDR2 FQNEAQ (reference sequence). In nucleotides, the CDR3 is TGTGCCAGCAACGCCTCTTCGAGCGAGCAGTACTTC. It translates to CASNASSSEQYF.

This clonotype was picked up a small number of times. The junction departs from the called germline gene at one end, perhaps through a read error. The chain employs TRBV7-6 and TRBJ2-3; no reliable D call. Germline CDR1 and CDR2: SGHVS and FNYEAQ. CDR3 length: 15 residues. The CDR3 is CVSSLADGPTDTQYF. CDR3 coding DNA: TGTGTCAGCAGCTTAGCTGACGGCCCCACAGATACGCAGTATTTT.

The gene calls are TRBV6-2 or TRBV6-3 and TRBJ2-1; D is perhaps TRBD2 (6 bases). CDR1 is MNHEY, CDR2 SVGEGT, per germline. The V gene lost 7 bases and the J gene lost 4 bases, with 14 bases spanning the gap. This CDR3 is 14 amino acids long. CDR3 sequence (DNA): TGTGCCAGCAATGACATGGGACTTTACAATGAGCAGTTCTTC. It encodes CASNDMGLYNEQFF.

The chain couples TRBV5-1 to TRBJ2-1, with 10 bases aligning to TRBD2. Trimming cost V 4 bases and J 4 bases; bases outside gene matches: 5. CDR3 length: 15 amino acids. The germline gives CDR1 SGHRS, CDR2 YFSETQ. CDR3 sequence reads: CASSRTSGVYNEQFF. In nucleotides, the CDR3 is TGCGCCAGCAGCCGGACTAGCGGCGTTTACAATGAGCAGTTCTTC.

This clonotype showed up many times. CDR3 in amino acids: CASSPRGQVNYGYTF. In DNA form, the CDR3 reads TGTGCCAGCAGCCCCCGGGGGCAGGTCAACTATGGCTACACCTTC. The chain carries TRBV6-1 and TRBJ1-2, with D perhaps matching TRBD1 (6 bases). Looked up from germline, CDR1 is MNHNS and CDR2 is SASEGT. This CDR3 is built from 15 residues. The V gene lost 6 bases and the J gene lost 2 bases, with 16 bases spanning the gap.

This clonotype showed up many times. This CDR3 reads CASSRSGQQETQYF. In nucleotides, the CDR3 is TGTGCCAGCAGCCGAAGCGGGCAGCAAGAGACCCAGTACTTC. V usage is TRBV7-2 and J usage is TRBJ2-5, with TRBD2 as a possible D gene (6 bases). Germline V gene data show CDR1 as SGHTA and CDR2 as FQGNSA. CDR3 length: 14 amino acids. Trimming took off 5 bases at V and 2 bases at J, with 12 bases between the two ends. The whole variable domain, filled in from reference TRBV7-2 and TRBJ2-5, reads GAGVSQSPSNKVTEKGKDVELRCDPISGHTALYWYRQSLGQGLEFLIYFQGNSAPDKSGLPSDRFSAERTGGSVSTLTIQRTQQEDSAVYLCASSRSGQQETQYFGPGTRLLVL.

In this sample, this clonotype turned up many times. This sequence joins TRBV7-2 and TRBJ1-1, with unresolved D. Between the trimmed V and J ends, which lost 2 bases and 8 bases, there was a span of 12 bases. The CDR3 sequence is 13 residues long. The germline gives CDR1 SGHTA, CDR2 FQGNSA. The CDR3 region is CASSLTKDVEAFF. The CDR3 DNA reads as TGTGCCAGCAGCTTAACTAAGGACGTAGAAGCTTTCTTT. Using reference TRBV7-2 and TRBJ1-1 for the parts outside the CDR3, the full variable domain is GAGVSQSPSNKVTEKGKDVELRCDPISGHTALYWYRQSLGQGLEFLIYFQGNSAPDKSGLPSDRFSAERTGGSVSTLTIQRTQQEDSAVYLCASSLTKDVEAFFGQGTRLTVV.